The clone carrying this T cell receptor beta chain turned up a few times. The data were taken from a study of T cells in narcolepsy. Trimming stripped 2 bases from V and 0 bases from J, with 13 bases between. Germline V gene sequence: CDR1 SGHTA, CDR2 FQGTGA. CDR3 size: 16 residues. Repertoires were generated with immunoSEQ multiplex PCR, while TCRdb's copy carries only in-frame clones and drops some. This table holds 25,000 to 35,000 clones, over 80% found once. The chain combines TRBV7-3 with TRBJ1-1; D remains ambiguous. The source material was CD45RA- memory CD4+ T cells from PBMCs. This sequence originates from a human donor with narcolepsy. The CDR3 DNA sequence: TGTGCCAGCAGCTTAGGGGAGGGTCGTCTGAACACTGAAGCTTTCTTT. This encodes CASSLGEGRLNTEAFF.